The 26 T cell receptor beta chains listed next were all sequenced from one sample in a study of CD4 T cells in relation to SARS-CoV-2 and coronaviruses. The repertoire was sequenced with immunoSEQ multiplex PCR; TCRdb's copy has only in-frame clones and lacks some. The data contain about 60,000 clones, just over 90% of them singletons. The specimen sequenced was naive CD4+ T cells from PBMCs. Subset specified: naive CD4+ T cells isolated by negative enrichment. These receptors originate from an adult with COVID-19.

V and J are TRBV28 and TRBJ2-2; D is undetermined. CDR1 MDHEN and CDR2 SYDVKM come from the germline V gene. V lost 8 bases to trimming and J lost 4 bases, with 11 bases between them. The CDR3 length is 13 residues. The CDR3 DNA is TGTGCCAGCGAACCCTGGAGCACCGGGGAGCTGTTTTTT. Its protein is CASEPWSTGELFF.

The chain recombines TRBV6-6 with TRBJ2-7, with TRBD1 matching 7 bases. The CDR3 extends over 16 amino acids. Trimming cost V 5 bases and J 3 bases; bases outside gene matches: 13. CDR1 MNHNY and CDR2 SVGAGI come from the germline V gene (reference sequence). The CDR3 nucleotides read TGTGCCAGCAGTCGACCTCGGACAGGACAAGACTACGAGCAGTACTTC. Protein sequence: CASSRPRTGQDYEQYF.

This clone was detected only once. The J gene is TRBJ2-7, the V gene TRBV10-3; 9 positions match TRBD2. The CDR3 spans 14 residues. V gave up 5 bases and J gave up 3 bases; unmatched junction bases: 5. Germline-derived CDR1 and CDR2 are ENHRY and SYGVKD. The CDR3 is CAISPGTSSYEQYF. The CDR3 region has the DNA TGTGCCATCAGTCCCGGGACTAGCAGCTACGAGCAGTACTTC.

V gene TRBV3-1 (or the pseudogene TRBV3-2) combines with J gene TRBJ2-7; D assignment may be TRBD1 or TRBD2 (5 bases each). Germline V gene lookup returns CDR1 LGHDT and CDR2 YNNKEL (reference sequence). Trimming pared 6 bases from V and 2 bases from J, leaving 17 bases between. The CDR3 loop spans 15 amino acids. The CDR3 DNA is TGTGCCAGCAGACCGCTGAGGGGACGGACCTACGAGCAGTACTTC. The encoded protein is CASRPLRGRTYEQYF.

This chain joins TRBV18 and TRBJ1-5, with D perhaps matching TRBD1 (6 bases). Between the trimmed V and J ends, which lost 6 bases and 6 bases, there was a span of 15 bases. CDR1 is KGHSH, CDR2 LQKENI, per germline. CDR3 length: 14 residues. The CDR3 region is CASSKDREAQPQHF. Here the CDR3 DNA reads TGTGCCAGCTCCAAGGACAGAGAGGCTCAGCCCCAGCATTTT.

The genes are TRBV6-5 and TRBJ2-1; D might be TRBD2 (6 bases). V dropped 6 bases and J dropped 2 bases, with 11 bases sitting between them. Germline lookup yields CDR1 MNHEY and CDR2 SVGAGI. This CDR3 has 14 residues. The CDR3 sequence: CASRGAGTYNEQFF. CDR3 sequence (DNA): TGTGCCAGCAGAGGGGCGGGGACCTACAATGAGCAGTTCTTC.

For the CDR3, the DNA is TGTGCCAGCAGTCAAACTAGCTACGAGCAGTACTTC. This sequence encodes CASSQTSYEQYF. The chain carries TRBV6-2 or TRBV6-3 and TRBJ2-7, with TRBD2 as a possible D gene (5 bases). Trimming removed 5 bases at V and 3 bases at J, with 8 bases between. The length of the CDR3 is 12 residues. Per the germline V gene, CDR1 is MNHEY and CDR2 is SVGEGT.

This chain joins TRBV5-1 and TRBJ2-3; D could derive from TRBD1 or TRBD2 (6 bases each). CDR3 length equals 16 residues. From germline, CDR1 is SGHRS and CDR2 YFSETQ. V was shortened by 0 bases and J by 2 bases, with 13 bases between the two germline ends. For the CDR3, the DNA is TGCGCCAGCAGCTTGGGGCTAGGGGGGATCACAGATACGCAGTATTTT. Translated, it gives CASSLGLGGITDTQYF. Full variable domain (remainder filled in from reference TRBV5-1 and TRBJ2-3): KAGVTQTPRYLIKTRGQQVTLSCSPISGHRSVSWYQQTPGQGLQFLFEYFSETQRNKGNFPGRFSGRQFSNSRSEMNVSTLELGDSALYLCASSLGLGGITDTQYFGPGTRLTVL.

This clone turned up a few times. This sequence joins TRBV27 and TRBJ2-1, with 9 nucleotides matching TRBD2. From germline, CDR1 is MNHEY and CDR2 SMNVEV (reference sequence). The V segment lost 3 bases and the J segment 7 bases; nucleotides outside the gene matches: 7. The CDR3 extends over 15 amino acids. CDR3 sequence reads: CASSFQAGGWNEQFF. The CDR3, as DNA: TGTGCCAGCAGTTTTCAAGCGGGAGGTTGGAATGAGCAGTTCTTC.

The chain couples TRBV11-2 to TRBJ2-3; possibly TRBD2 for D (5 bases). The germline gives CDR1 SGHAT, CDR2 FQNNGV. The CDR3 consists of 12 residues. The V end lost 5 bases, the J end lost 9 bases, and 12 bases lay between the germline ends. CDR3 region: CASSRSGPTQYF. CDR3 DNA sequence: TGTGCCAGCAGCCGGAGCGGACCAACGCAGTATTTT. The variable domain in full, completed from reference TRBV11-2 and TRBJ2-3, reads EAGVAQSPRYKIIEKRQSVAFWCNPISGHATLYWYQQILGQGPKLLIQFQNNGVVDDSQLPKDRFSAERLKGVDSTLKIQPAKLEDSAVYLCASSRSGPTQYFGPGTRLTVL.

J is TRBJ2-7 and V is TRBV7-9; possibly TRBD2 for D (5 bases). V lost 3 bases, J lost 3 bases, and 9 bases lay in between. Germline CDR1 SEHNR, CDR2 FQNEAQ (reference sequence). The CDR3 is 13 amino acids. The CDR3 DNA sequence: TGTGCCAGCAGCTTGAGCACTAGCTACGAGCAGTACTTC. Translation gives CASSLSTSYEQYF. The full variable domain, rest sourced from reference TRBV7-9 and TRBJ2-7, is DTGVSQNPRHKITKRGQNVTFRCDPISEHNRLYWYRQTLGQGPEFLTYFQNEAQLEKSRLLSDRFSAERPKGSFSTLEIQRTEQGDSAMYLCASSLSTSYEQYFGPGTRLTVT.

In DNA form, the CDR3 reads TGTGCCAGCAGTTCCCCGGGGGGCGGGAATGAGCAGTTCTTC. This gives the protein CASSSPGGGNEQFF. The chain employs TRBV28 and TRBJ2-1; D possibly corresponds to TRBD2 (7 bases). The CDR3 has 14 amino acids. Trimming shortened V by 4 bases and J by 7 bases, and 14 bases separated the two germline ends. Germline CDR1 MDHEN, CDR2 SYDVKM. Looking up the rest from reference TRBV28 and TRBJ2-1 gives the full variable domain: DVKVTQSSRYLVKRTGEKVFLECVQDMDHENMFWYRQDPGLGLRLIYFSYDVKMKEKGDIPEGYSVSREKKERFSLILESASTNQTSMYLCASSSPGGGNEQFFGPGTRLTVL.

The gene calls are TRBV29-1 and TRBJ2-1, with a tentative D call TRBD2 (5 bases). The CDR3 covers 16 residues. Germline values: CDR1 SQVTM, CDR2 ANQGSEA. With 0 bases removed from V and 0 bases from J, the gap between germline ends came to 12 bases. This chain's CDR3 is CSVEEGGPSSYNEQFF. The DNA for the CDR3 is TGCAGCGTTGAAGAAGGAGGCCCTAGCTCCTACAATGAGCAGTTCTTC.

V and J are TRBV7-8 and TRBJ2-5, with TRBD1 matching 7 bases. The CDR3 is 14 residues long. The germline CDR1 and CDR2 sequences are SGHVS and FQNEAQ. The V segment lost 6 bases and the J segment 3 bases; nucleotides outside the gene matches: 7. The CDR3 is CASRWGTAKETQYF. In nucleotides, the CDR3 is TGTGCCAGCAGGTGGGGGACAGCCAAAGAGACCCAGTACTTC.

V usage is TRBV29-1 and J usage is TRBJ2-7, with no clear D. Deletions cut 5 bases from V and 5 bases from J, with 13 bases between. The CDR3 sequence is 12 residues long. CDR1 and CDR2 (germline): SQVTM, ANQGSEA. CDR3 sequence (DNA): TGCAGCGTTTTCCAAACTTACGACGAGCAGTACTTC. It specifies CSVFQTYDEQYF.

The chain has TRBV5-1 and TRBJ2-3, with D perhaps TRBD1 or TRBD2 (6 bases each). From germline, CDR1 is SGHRS and CDR2 YFSETQ. This CDR3 spans 17 amino acids. The ends were cut back, 3 bases at V and 0 bases at J, with 17 bases in the middle. The CDR3 DNA reads TGCGCCAGCAGCTCCCGGAGGGGGGACCCTAGCACAGATACGCAGTATTTT. Amino acids: CASSSRRGDPSTDTQYF.

The chain couples TRBV2 to TRBJ2-6, with TRBD1 matching 8 bases. Germline CDR1 SNHLY, CDR2 FYNNEI. V lost 5 bases, J lost 4 bases, and 7 bases stayed unmatched. There are 16 residues in the CDR3. In DNA, the CDR3 is TGTGCCAGCAGTACCCAGACAGGGGCAGGGGCCAACGTCCTGACTTTC. It specifies CASSTQTGAGANVLTF.

The chain couples TRBV10-3 to TRBJ2-7; D is perhaps TRBD2 (6 bases). Trimming took 3 bases from V and 5 from J, leaving 11 bases between them. The CDR3 sequence is 13 residues long. CDR1 is ENHRY, CDR2 SYGVKD, per germline. This chain's CDR3 is CAISETSPNEQYF. Here the CDR3 DNA reads TGTGCCATCAGTGAAACTAGCCCCAACGAGCAGTACTTC.

The chain couples TRBV28 to TRBJ2-7, with 15 bases fitting TRBD2. The CDR3 sequence is 17 residues long. The trim removed 1 base at V and 1 base at J, leaving 2 bases unmatched. The germline CDR1 and CDR2 sequences are MDHEN and SYDVKM. The CDR3 region is CASSLYGLAGGSYEQYF. In DNA form, the CDR3 reads TGTGCCAGCAGTTTATACGGACTAGCGGGAGGGTCCTACGAGCAGTACTTC. Together with reference TRBV28 and TRBJ2-7, the CDR3 gives the full variable domain: DVKVTQSSRYLVKRTGEKVFLECVQDMDHENMFWYRQDPGLGLRLIYFSYDVKMKEKGDIPEGYSVSREKKERFSLILESASTNQTSMYLCASSLYGLAGGSYEQYFGPGTRLTVT.

Written as DNA, the CDR3 is TGTGCCAGCAGCTTTTTAGGCAGGCAAGAGACCCAGTACTTC. This sequence encodes CASSFLGRQETQYF. The chain links TRBV5-6 to TRBJ2-5; no firm D call. CDR1 and CDR2 from the germline V gene are SGHDT and YYEEEE. The CDR3 contains 14 residues. V dropped 2 bases and J dropped 2 bases, with 10 bases sitting between them. The full variable domain, with the rest looked up from reference TRBV5-6 and TRBJ2-5, is DAGVTQSPTHLIKTRGQQVTLRCSPKSGHDTVSWYQQALGQGPQFIFQYYEEEERQRGNFPDRFSGHQFPNYSSELNVNALLLGDSALYLCASSFLGRQETQYFGPGTRLLVL.

This clone is a singleton in its sample. The V and J genes are TRBV6-5 and TRBJ1-6; D might be TRBD1 (6 bases). CDR3 size: 15 residues. Germline V gene data show CDR1 as MNHEY and CDR2 as SVGAGI. V was clipped by 6 bases and J by 5 bases, with 14 bases between them. CDR3 sequence reads: CASSPGGYNNSPLHF. Written as DNA, the CDR3 is TGTGCCAGCAGCCCCGGGGGCTACAATAATTCACCCCTCCACTTT.

This chain links TRBV5-6 with TRBJ1-6; D gene uncertain. The CDR3 spans 16 residues. The ends were cut back, 0 bases at V and 5 bases at J, with 12 bases in the middle. CDR1 and CDR2 from the germline V gene are SGHDT and YYEEEE. This chain's CDR3 is CASSLDLGENNSPLHF. DNA of the CDR3: TGTGCCAGCAGCTTGGATCTGGGAGAGAATAATTCACCCCTCCACTTT.

The chain uses TRBV2 and TRBJ2-2; D not resolved. This CDR3 is 13 amino acids long. Between the trimmed V and J ends, which lost 7 bases and 0 bases, there was a span of 6 bases. Germline values: CDR1 SNHLY, CDR2 FYNNEI. For the CDR3, the DNA is TGTGCCAGCATCGGGTCGAACACCGGGGAGCTGTTTTTT. It codes for CASIGSNTGELFF.

The chain employs TRBV6-2 or TRBV6-3 and TRBJ2-1; D is undetermined. The ends were cut back, 4 bases at V and 12 bases at J, with 13 bases in the middle. Germline V gives CDR1 MNHEY, CDR2 SVGEGT. There are 12 residues in the CDR3. The CDR3 region has the DNA TGTGCCAGCAGTTCCCCCCCCGTCTGGCAGTTCTTC. It is translated as CASSSPPVWQFF.

V usage is TRBV3-1 (or the pseudogene TRBV3-2) and J usage is TRBJ2-5; no clear D. V was clipped by 6 bases and J by 2 bases, with 7 bases between them. Germline V gene lookup returns CDR1 LGHDT and CDR2 YNNKEL (reference sequence). This CDR3 has 12 residues. The CDR3 is CASSQRQETQYF. CDR3 nucleotide sequence: TGTGCCAGCAGTCAAAGGCAAGAGACCCAGTACTTC.

The sample holds a few counts of this clone. V gene TRBV5-6 combines with J gene TRBJ1-5; 7 nucleotides match TRBD1. The trim removed 0 bases at V and 7 bases at J, leaving 1 base unmatched. CDR3 length: 13 amino acids. The germline CDR1 and CDR2 sequences are SGHDT and YYEEEE. CDR3 bases: TGTGCCAGCAGCTTGGAGGGGGCCCAGCCCCAGCATTTT. Protein: CASSLEGAQPQHF.